The present entry profiles one TCR beta chain with its context. Antigen: not known. The diagnostic criteria for definite or probable disease, as recently defined, were met by the patients with Susac syndrome. The data are from a study of CD8 T cells in Susac syndrome. Study details: When their blood was taken, the Susac syndrome patients had either not yet had any therapy, were taking corticosteroids, or were taking intravenous immunoglobulin alone.

An input of about 0.5 to 1 ug of RNA was subjected to reverse transcription using random hexamers. Multiplex PCR with immunoSEQ amplified the TCR beta CDR3 across 54 Vbeta and 13 Jbeta. A single record per CDR3 protein comes from TCRdb applying MiXCR to the immunoSEQ multiplex PCR reads. The table has 100,000 to 150,000 distinct CDR3 sequences, 96% seen once. Study-wide results and caveats: The number of individuals included in the study's TCR sequencing and HLA analysis was acknowledged as relatively small.

The sample was CD4+ T cells from PBMCs. The TCR comes from a human donor with Susac syndrome.

CDR3 nucleotide sequence: TGCAGTGCTAGAGATCCGGGACACGATAATCAGCCCCAGCATTTT. Its protein is CSARDPGHDNQPQHF. V is TRBV20-1 and J is TRBJ1-5; D perhaps matches TRBD1 (6 bases). The CDR3 runs 15 residues. Germline loops: CDR1 DFQATT, CDR2 SNEGSKA (reference sequence). Trimming took 0 bases from V and 4 from J, leaving 13 bases between them.